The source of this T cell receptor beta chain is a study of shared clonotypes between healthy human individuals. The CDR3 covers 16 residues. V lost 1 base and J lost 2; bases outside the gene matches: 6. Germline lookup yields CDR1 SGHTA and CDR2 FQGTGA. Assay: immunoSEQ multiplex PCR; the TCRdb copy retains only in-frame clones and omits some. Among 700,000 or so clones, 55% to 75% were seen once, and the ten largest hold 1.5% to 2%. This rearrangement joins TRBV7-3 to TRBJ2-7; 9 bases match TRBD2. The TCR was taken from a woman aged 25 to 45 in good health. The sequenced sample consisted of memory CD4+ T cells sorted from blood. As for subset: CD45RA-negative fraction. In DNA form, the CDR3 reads TGTGCCAGCAGCTTAATGCCGACTAGCGGAACCTACGAGCAGTACTTC. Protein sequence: CASSLMPTSGTYEQYF.